The T cell receptor beta chain under discussion was sequenced for a study of cytotoxic CD8 clonotypes in ibrutinib-treated CLL. Study-level information: The patients comprised approximately 11 relapsed/refractory and approximately 16 treatment-naive cases, 17 to 18 IGHV unmutated. Response samples were taken after a median around 11 months of treatment, range 6 to 36.

General study points: Clonality grew at ibrutinib response; at progression, it decreased back toward baseline.

A remark on this clone: Its antigen is not identified.

Target depth was 1 in 200,000 to 1 in 1 million T cells, about 10x per clonotype. Sequencing used immunoSEQ multiplex PCR; TCRdb keeps in-frame clones, though not all of them. The sample contains roughly 54,000 clones, about three fifths of which appear only once. The CDR3 covers 11 residues. Trimming shortened V by 4 bases and J by 7 bases, and 8 bases separated the two germline ends. In germline, CDR1 is DFQATT, CDR2 SNEGSKA (reference sequence). Sequencing used PBMCs, obtained after 24 months of ibrutinib treatment. The sequence derives from a human donor with chronic lymphocytic leukemia. The chain is built from TRBV20-1 and TRBJ2-1; maybe TRBD1 (5 bases). The chain's CDR3 is CSAKGLNEQFF. The CDR3 nucleotides read TGCAGTGCTAAGGGGCTTAATGAGCAGTTCTTC.